A selection of T cell receptor beta chains follows, all from one sample in a study of T cell repertoires in cytomegalovirus infection. TCRdb re-analysed the reads in MiXCR, keeping a single row per CDR3 protein. Among 750,000 to 950,000 distinct CDR3 sequences listed, 25% to 30% were seen once. The antigens of these receptors remain unknown. This specimen consisted of cultured CD8+ T cells from PBMCs, obtained from culture after CMV antigen stimulation. These receptors all come from a human donor in good health (CMV status not recorded). Some clones in this sample may be carry-over from other donors' samples. CDR3s include the opening cysteine and the closing phenylalanine or tryptophan. The order of the fields is D gene, J gene, clone size, V gene, CDR3 length, CDR3 protein, CDR3 DNA. A D gene is named only where the DNA matches it firmly. Not every row has a clone size; where given, it reads once, few, many or a size class.

>TRBD1|TRBJ1-3|.|TRBV15|17
CATSASPGGFSGNTIYF
TGTGCCACCAGCGCTTCTCCAGGGGGCTTCTCTGGAAACACCATATATTTT
>.|TRBJ2-1|.|TRBV5-4|12
CASSPVTGEQFF
TGTGCCAGCAGCCCCGTTACGGGTGAGCAGTTCTTC
>TRBD1|TRBJ1-3|.|TRBV7-1|18
CASSTAQGTPFSGNTIYF
TGTGCCAGCAGCACCGCACAGGGGACTCCCTTCTCTGGAAACACCATATATTTT
>TRBD1|TRBJ2-3|many|TRBV12-3/TRBV12-4|17
CASSLVSRGRRTDTQYF
TGTGCCAGCAGTTTAGTCTCTAGGGGGCGACGTACAGATACGCAGTATTTT
>.|TRBJ2-3|many|TRBV7-9|13
CASSPWEADTQYF
TGTGCCAGCAGCCCCTGGGAGGCAGATACGCAGTATTTT
>.|TRBJ1-6|.|TRBV19|15
CASTNLGDFNSPLHF
TGTGCCAGTACTAATCTGGGGGACTTTAATTCACCCCTCCACTTT
>.|TRBJ1-6|.|TRBV7-6|13
CASSQTIGSPLHF
TGTGCCAGCAGCCAAACAATCGGTTCACCCCTCCACTTT
>TRBD1|TRBJ1-6|.|TRBV19|15
CASSAGQEGRSPLHF
TGTGCCAGTAGTGCAGGACAGGAAGGTCGTTCACCCCTCCACTTT
>.|TRBJ2-7|.|TRBV7-1|14
CASSSSGQSYEQYF
TGTGCCAGCAGCTCATCGGGCCAGTCCTACGAGCAGTACTTC
>TRBD2|TRBJ2-1|many|TRBV7-2|20
CASSPSQQISGGSSYNEQFF
TGTGCCAGCAGCCCATCTCAACAGATCAGCGGGGGGAGCTCCTACAATGAGCAGTTCTTC
>.|TRBJ2-4|.|TRBV27|14
CASSPLSQKEIQYF
TGTGCCAGCAGTCCCCTGTCCCAAAAGGAGATTCAGTACTTC
>.|TRBJ2-2|few|TRBV28|14
CASSLELNTGELFF
TGTGCCAGCAGTCTTGAGCTGAACACCGGGGAGCTGTTTTTT
>.|TRBJ2-7|many|TRBV7-2|16
CASSLDGRGLSYEQYF
TGTGCCAGCAGCTTAGACGGGCGGGGGCTAAGCTACGAGCAGTACTTC
>.|TRBJ1-1|few|TRBV19|15
CASTRDGGGSTEAFF
TGTGCCAGTACCCGGGACGGGGGCGGGAGCACTGAAGCTTTCTTT
>TRBD1|TRBJ2-1|few|TRBV5-5|18
CASSLVPGQFTTYNEQFF
TGTGCCAGCAGCCTAGTCCCGGGACAGTTTACGACCTACAATGAGCAGTTCTTC
>.|TRBJ2-1|.|TRBV4-1|16
CASSQATGVVGNEQFF
TGCGCCAGCAGCCAAGCTACAGGAGTGGTGGGGAATGAGCAGTTCTTC
>.|TRBJ1-1|few|TRBV6-2/TRBV6-3|13
CASSYALNTEAFF
TGTGCCAGCAGTTACGCACTGAACACTGAAGCTTTCTTT
>TRBD2|TRBJ2-3|many|TRBV7-2|15
CASSFGGRRTDTQYF
TGTGCCAGCAGCTTCGGGGGGAGAAGGACAGATACGCAGTATTTT
>.|TRBJ2-1|.|TRBV7-9|13
CASSLKSGNEQFF
TGTGCCAGCAGCTTAAAGTCAGGGAATGAGCAGTTCTTC
>TRBD1|TRBJ2-2|.|TRBV12-3/TRBV12-4|14
CASSPGQYTGELFF
TGTGCCAGCAGCCCGGGACAGTACACCGGGGAGCTGTTTTTT
>TRBD1|TRBJ1-5|.|TRBV6-2/TRBV6-3|18
CASSYIRTGIYSNQPQHF
TGTGCCAGCAGTTACATCCGGACAGGGATTTATAGCAATCAGCCCCAGCATTTT
>.|TRBJ1-5|few|TRBV6-6|24
CASSYPTIPDRDIADYVSNQPQHF
TGTGCCAGCAGTTACCCTACAATTCCCGACCGGGACATAGCCGACTACGTTAGCAATCAGCCCCAGCATTTT
>.|TRBJ2-1|many|TRBV27|13
CASSSSSYNEQFF
TGTGCCAGCAGCTCCAGCTCCTACAATGAGCAGTTCTTC
>TRBD2|TRBJ2-1|few|TRBV7-9|16
CASSDELAGGSNEQFF
TGTGCCAGCAGCGACGAACTAGCGGGGGGAAGCAATGAGCAGTTCTTC
>.|TRBJ1-2|.|TRBV12-3/TRBV12-4|15
CASSSNFLNYYGYTF
TGTGCCAGCAGTTCAAACTTCCTAAACTACTATGGCTACACCTTC
>.|TRBJ2-2|.|TRBV7-8|15
CASSSLLSNTGELFF
TGTGCCAGCAGCTCCCTCCTTTCGAACACCGGGGAGCTGTTTTTT
>.|TRBJ2-2|few|TRBV12-3/TRBV12-4|16
CASSLWGVKGPGELFF
TGTGCCAGCAGTCTTTGGGGGGTAAAGGGACCCGGGGAGCTGTTTTTT
>.|TRBJ2-3|.|TRBV7-2|15
CASTLSGWGTDTQYF
TGTGCCAGCACCCTATCGGGGTGGGGCACAGATACGCAGTATTTT
>TRBD1|TRBJ2-3|few|TRBV20-1|15
CSALQGFSGTDTQYF
TGCAGTGCTCTACAGGGGTTTTCGGGCACAGATACGCAGTATTTT
>TRBD1|TRBJ2-1|many|TRBV7-9|13
CASSNDRDNEQFF
TGTGCCAGCAGTAATGACAGGGACAATGAGCAGTTCTTC
>.|TRBJ2-3|.|TRBV5-5|17
CASSLRFTSGFTDTQYF
TGTGCCAGCAGCTTGAGATTCACCTCTGGTTTCACAGATACGCAGTATTTT
>.|TRBJ2-2|few|TRBV6-2/TRBV6-3|14
CATTAYVPPGELFF
TGTGCCACCACAGCCTACGTACCACCCGGGGAGCTGTTTTTT
>.|TRBJ1-4|many|TRBV7-8|19
CASSLGFTGDLPFHEKLFF
TGTGCCAGCAGCTTAGGTTTTACGGGGGACCTTCCTTTTCATGAAAAACTGTTTTTT
>.|TRBJ2-3|many|TRBV4-1|17
CASSQDEAGADTDTQYF
TGCGCCAGCAGCCAAGATGAGGCGGGGGCCGACACAGATACGCAGTATTTT
>TRBD2|TRBJ2-5|many|TRBV6-1|15
CASSDWLAGQETQYF
TGTGCCAGCAGTGATTGGCTAGCGGGGCAAGAGACCCAGTACTTC
>TRBD1|TRBJ1-4|.|TRBV5-5|15
CASSGGTGRGEKLFF
TGTGCCAGCAGCGGGGGGACAGGGCGGGGCGAAAAACTGTTTTTT
>TRBD2|TRBJ2-1|.|TRBV18|14
CASSPSGGDNEQFF
TGTGCCAGCTCACCAAGCGGGGGGGACAATGAGCAGTTCTTC
>.|TRBJ1-3|.|TRBV19|13
CASRPISGNTIYF
TGTGCCAGTCGACCTATCTCTGGAAACACCATATATTTT
>.|TRBJ2-1|many|TRBV7-6|15
CASSLDSNYYNEQFF
TGTGCCAGCAGCTTAGACTCTAACTACTACAATGAGCAGTTCTTC
>.|TRBJ2-7|.|TRBV6-4|16
CASSEGRAGEGYEQYF
TGTGCCAGCAGTGAGGGACGTGCAGGGGAAGGCTACGAGCAGTACTTC
>TRBD1|TRBJ2-1|.|TRBV7-9|18
CASSSRGGQGSSYNEQFF
TGTGCCAGCAGCTCCCGGGGCGGACAGGGTAGCTCCTACAATGAGCAGTTCTTC
>.|TRBJ2-2|.|TRBV20-1|11
CSAFNTGELFF
TGCAGTGCCTTTAACACCGGGGAGCTGTTTTTT
>.|TRBJ1-1|once|TRBV7-9|14
CASSLAGAGAEAFF
TGTGCCAGCAGCTTAGCAGGGGCGGGCGCTGAAGCTTTCTTT
>TRBD1|TRBJ2-2|.|TRBV19|15
CASSIETGSTGELFF
TGTGCCAGTAGTATTGAGACAGGGAGTACCGGGGAGCTGTTTTTT
>.|TRBJ1-1|many|TRBV19|13
CASSITLNTEAFF
TGTGCCAGTAGTATAACGCTGAACACTGAAGCTTTCTTT
>.|TRBJ2-7|.|TRBV27|14
CASSLGGRVYEQYF
TGTGCCAGCAGTTTAGGCGGCAGGGTCTACGAGCAGTACTTC
>.|TRBJ1-5|few|TRBV7-2|13
CASSQGITQPQHF
TGTGCCAGCAGCCAAGGGATTACTCAGCCCCAGCATTTT
>TRBD1|TRBJ2-1|.|TRBV11-2|16
CASSLSGTGVYNEQFF
TGTGCCAGCAGCCTATCCGGGACAGGGGTTTACAATGAGCAGTTCTTC